Sequencing of this T cell receptor (beta chain) was carried out in a study of neurological immune-mediated disorders. MiXCR, run by TCRdb on the 5' RACE reads, gives a single entry per CDR3 protein. The table has tens of thousands of distinct CDR3 sequences, around 3.5% seen once. Germline V gene data show CDR1 as DFQATT and CDR2 as SNEGSKA (reference sequence). The ends were cut back, 3 bases at V and 0 bases at J, with 17 bases in the middle. This CDR3 is 17 amino acids long. Study results and limitations: Phylogenetic grouping assigned the repertoires of 18 of 34 multiple sclerosis patients to one related-CDR3 cluster, which constitutes a possible signature. None of the CDR3 amino acid sequences found in expanded clones was shared across subjects. This suggests that the TCR-beta repertoires were private in all groups.

This clonotype was picked up many times. The antigen remains undetermined. The sample was PBMCs. This receptor was identified in a woman aged 30 to 39 with multiple sclerosis. The V and J genes are TRBV20-1 and TRBJ2-2, with a tentative D call TRBD2 (7 bases). CDR3 coding DNA: TGCAGTGCTAGTAGGCGCAGGGGACTATCGAACACCGGGGAGCTGTTTTTT. This gives the protein CSASRRRGLSNTGELFF.